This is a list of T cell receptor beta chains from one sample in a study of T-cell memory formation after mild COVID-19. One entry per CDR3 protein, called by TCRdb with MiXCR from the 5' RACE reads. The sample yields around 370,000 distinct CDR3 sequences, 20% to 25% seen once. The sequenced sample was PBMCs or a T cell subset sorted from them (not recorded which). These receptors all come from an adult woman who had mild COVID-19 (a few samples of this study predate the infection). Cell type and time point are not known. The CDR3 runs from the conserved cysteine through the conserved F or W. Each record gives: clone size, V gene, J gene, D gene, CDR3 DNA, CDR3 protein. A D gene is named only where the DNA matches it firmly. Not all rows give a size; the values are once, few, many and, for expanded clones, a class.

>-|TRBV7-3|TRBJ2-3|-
TGTGCCAGCAGCTTACGGGGGCAGGGACCCACGAAAGATACGCAGTATTTT
CASSLRGQGPTKDTQYF
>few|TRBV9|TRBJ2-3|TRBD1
TGTGCCAGCAGCCTGGGACAGGCCCCTTACACAGATACGCAGTATTTT
CASSLGQAPYTDTQYF
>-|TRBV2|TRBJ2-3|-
TGTGCCAGCAGTGGGACGCCTAATACGCAGTATTTT
CASSGTPNTQYF
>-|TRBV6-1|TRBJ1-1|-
TGTGCCAGCAGTGAGGAGGGATTAAAAGCTTTCTTT
CASSEEGLKAFF
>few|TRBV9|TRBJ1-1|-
TGTGCCAGCAGCGTAGAGGGGGTCGGTTACACTGAAGCTTTCTTT
CASSVEGVGYTEAFF
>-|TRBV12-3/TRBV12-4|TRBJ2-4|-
TGTGCCAGCAGCCTCAGTAGTCAAAACATTCAGTACTTC
CASSLSSQNIQYF
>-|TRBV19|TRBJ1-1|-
TGTGCCAGTAGTACCTGGGGGGGATCTGAAGCTTTCTTT
CASSTWGGSEAFF
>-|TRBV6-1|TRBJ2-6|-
TGTGCCAGCAGTGAAACAGGTGGGGCCAACGTCCTGACTTTC
CASSETGGANVLTF
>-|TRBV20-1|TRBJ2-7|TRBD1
TGCAGTGCTAGGGTGGACAGGGGGTTTCACGAGCAGTACTTC
CSARVDRGFHEQYF
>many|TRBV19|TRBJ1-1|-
TGTGCCAGTAGTATCCCAGCAGGGAACACTGAAGCTTTCTTT
CASSIPAGNTEAFF
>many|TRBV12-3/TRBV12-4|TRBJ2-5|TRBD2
TGTGCCAGCAGTTTTCCTCCTAGCGGGAGTCAGGAGACCCAGTACTTC
CASSFPPSGSQETQYF
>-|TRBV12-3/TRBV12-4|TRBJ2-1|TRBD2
TGTGCCAGCACCACGTCTAGCGGGAGGCATGAGCAGTTCTTC
CASTTSSGRHEQFF
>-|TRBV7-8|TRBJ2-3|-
TGTGCCAGCAGCCAAGGGACCATTAAGCCGGATACGCAGTATTTT
CASSQGTIKPDTQYF
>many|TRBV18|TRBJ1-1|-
TGTGCCAGCTCGCGGACCCAGAACACTGAAGCTTTCTTT
CASSRTQNTEAFF
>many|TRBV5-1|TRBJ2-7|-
TGCGCCAGCAGCTTGGGGACAACCTACGAGCAGTACTTC
CASSLGTTYEQYF
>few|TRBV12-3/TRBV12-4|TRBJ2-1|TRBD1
TGTGCCAGCAGTTCAGCCGGGACAGGGGCTTTCGCGCAGTTCTTC
CASSSAGTGAFAQFF
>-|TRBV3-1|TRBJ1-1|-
TGTGCCAGCAGCCAAGCTGCTGAAGCTTTCTTT
CASSQAAEAFF
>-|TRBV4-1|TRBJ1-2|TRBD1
TGCGCCAGCAGCCAAGTCCCCGGGGACAGTGGATATGGCTACACCTTC
CASSQVPGDSGYGYTF
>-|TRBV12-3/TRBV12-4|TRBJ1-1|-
TGTGGCAGCATCTCGGGTGGCGATCGGAACACTGAAGCTTTCTTT
CGSISGGDRNTEAFF
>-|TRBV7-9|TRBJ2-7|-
TGTGCCAGCAGCTCCCCAGGGTCGGACGAGCAGTACTTC
CASSSPGSDEQYF
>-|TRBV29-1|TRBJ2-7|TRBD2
TGCAGCGTTGAGGAGCGGGAGAGCTACGAGCAGTACTTC
CSVEERESYEQYF
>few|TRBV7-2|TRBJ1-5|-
TGTGCCAGCAGCCCCTGGGGGAATCAGCCCCAGCATTTT
CASSPWGNQPQHF
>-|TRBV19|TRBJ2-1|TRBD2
TGTGCCAGTAGTATAGAGCCGGGACTAGCGCATTACAATGAGCAGTTCTTC
CASSIEPGLAHYNEQFF
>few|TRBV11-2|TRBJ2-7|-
TGTGCCAGCAGTTCAAGCTGGTCGGGATCCCACGAGCAGTACTTC
CASSSSWSGSHEQYF
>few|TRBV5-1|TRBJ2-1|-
TGCGCCAGCAGCTTGGGGGATAACAATGAGCAGTTCTTC
CASSLGDNNEQFF
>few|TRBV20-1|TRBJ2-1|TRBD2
TGCAGTGCCCGCCGGGCGGGAGGAAATGAGCAGTTCTTC
CSARRAGGNEQFF
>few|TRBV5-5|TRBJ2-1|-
TGTGCCAGCAGTTCGGTCGGGGAAATGTACAATGAGCAGTTCTTC
CASSSVGEMYNEQFF
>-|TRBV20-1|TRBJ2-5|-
TGCAGTGCCCCCCGGGAGCTCCGGACCCAGTACTTC
CSAPRELRTQYF
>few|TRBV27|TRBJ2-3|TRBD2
TGTGCCAGCAGTTTAAGAGCGGGAGTGCCTAGCACAGATACGCAGTATTTT
CASSLRAGVPSTDTQYF
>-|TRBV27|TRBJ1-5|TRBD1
TGTGCCAGCAGCCCCGACAGGGGTCAGGGACAGCCCCAGCATTTT
CASSPDRGQGQPQHF
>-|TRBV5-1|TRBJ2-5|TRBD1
TGCGCCAGCAGCTTCACGACAGGGGCCCGACAAGAGACCCAGTACTTC
CASSFTTGARQETQYF
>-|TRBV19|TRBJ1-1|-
TGTGCCAGTAGTATAGTGGGGCCGGCTGGCGCCACTGAAGCTTTCTTT
CASSIVGPAGATEAFF
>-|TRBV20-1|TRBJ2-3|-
TGCAGTGCCCCCGGAGGTGGGACAGATACGCAGTATTTT
CSAPGGGTDTQYF
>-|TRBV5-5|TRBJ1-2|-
TGTGCCAGCAGCGTTGGGGCTTCCCAGGACTATGGCTACACCTTC
CASSVGASQDYGYTF
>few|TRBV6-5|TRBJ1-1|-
TGTGCCAGCAGCCTGTACGAGGGGGCTGAAGCTTTCTTT
CASSLYEGAEAFF
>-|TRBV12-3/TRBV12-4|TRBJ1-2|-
TGTGCCAGCACCAGGGAACCTAACTATGGCTACACCTTC
CASTREPNYGYTF
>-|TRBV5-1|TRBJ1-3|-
TGCGCCAGCAGCTTGTATGGGGGAGAATATCCTAACACCATATATTTT
CASSLYGGEYPNTIYF
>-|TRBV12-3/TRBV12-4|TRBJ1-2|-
TGTGCCAGCAGTTTATCAGTAAGGCAGGGGCACACCTTC
CASSLSVRQGHTF
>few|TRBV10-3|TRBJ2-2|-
TGTGCCATCCGGTCGGGGGCTGGGGAGCTGTTTTTT
CAIRSGAGELFF
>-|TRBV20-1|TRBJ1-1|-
TGCAGTGCCCCTCCCGGGGGCACTGAAGCTTTCTTT
CSAPPGGTEAFF
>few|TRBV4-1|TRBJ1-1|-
TGCGCCAGCAGCCAAGAATGGCCCCGGAACACTGAAGCTTTCTTT
CASSQEWPRNTEAFF
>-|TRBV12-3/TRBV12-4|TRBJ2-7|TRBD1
TGTGCCAGCAGCCGAGGGACAGGGCTGTACGAGCAGTACTTC
CASSRGTGLYEQYF
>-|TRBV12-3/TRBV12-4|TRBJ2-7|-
TGTGCCAGCAGCAACCCCGGCTTCAAGCAGTACTTC
CASSNPGFKQYF
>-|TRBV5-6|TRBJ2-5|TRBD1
TGTGCCAGCAGCTACCACAGGGGGCCGGGGGAGACCCAGTACTTC
CASSYHRGPGETQYF
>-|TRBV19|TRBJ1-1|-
TGTGCCAGTAGTACCCCGACCCAGGGAGCCGAAGCTTTCTTT
CASSTPTQGAEAFF
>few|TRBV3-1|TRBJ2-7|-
TGTGCCAGCAGCCCGATGGACCGAGGGCACGAGCAGTACTTC
CASSPMDRGHEQYF
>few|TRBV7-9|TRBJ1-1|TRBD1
TGTGCCAGCAGCTGGGACGGCAGGACAGGGGAGGGTTGGACTGAAGCTTTCTTT
CASSWDGRTGEGWTEAFF
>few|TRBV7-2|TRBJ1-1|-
TGTGCCAGCAGCCCCCTAGGAGGATTCGCTGAAGCTTTCTTT
CASSPLGGFAEAFF
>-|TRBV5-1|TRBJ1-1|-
TGCGCCAGCAGCAAGACAGCGAACACTGAAGCTTTCTTT
CASSKTANTEAFF
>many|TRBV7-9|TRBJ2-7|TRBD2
TGTGCCAGCAGCTTCCCTAGCGGGACCTACGAGCAGTACTTC
CASSFPSGTYEQYF
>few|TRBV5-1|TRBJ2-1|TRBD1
TGCGCCAGCAGCTTGGTAGGGGGCGCCTACAATGAGCAGTTCTTC
CASSLVGGAYNEQFF
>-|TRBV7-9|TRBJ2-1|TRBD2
TGTGCCAGCAGCTCCCCCGGGACTAGCGGGAGGCGAAAGTTCTTC
CASSSPGTSGRRKFF